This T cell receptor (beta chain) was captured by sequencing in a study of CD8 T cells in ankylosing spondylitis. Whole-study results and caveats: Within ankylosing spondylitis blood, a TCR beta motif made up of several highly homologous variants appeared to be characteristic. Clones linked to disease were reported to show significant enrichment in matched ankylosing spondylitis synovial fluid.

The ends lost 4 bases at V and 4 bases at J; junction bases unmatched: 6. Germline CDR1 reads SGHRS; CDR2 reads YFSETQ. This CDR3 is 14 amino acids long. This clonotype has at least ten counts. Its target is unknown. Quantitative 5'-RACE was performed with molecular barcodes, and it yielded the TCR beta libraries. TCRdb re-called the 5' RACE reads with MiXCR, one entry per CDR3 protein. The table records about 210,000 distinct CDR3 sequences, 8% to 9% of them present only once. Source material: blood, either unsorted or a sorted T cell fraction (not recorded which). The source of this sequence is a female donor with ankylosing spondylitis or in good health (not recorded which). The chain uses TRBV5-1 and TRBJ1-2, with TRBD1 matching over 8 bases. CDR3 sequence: CASSRTGFSYGYTF. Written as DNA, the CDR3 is TGCGCCAGCAGCAGGACAGGGTTTTCCTATGGCTACACCTTC.